This entry lists 25 T cell receptor beta chains sequenced from one sample in a study of blood T cell repertoires in COVID-19. Produced via immunoSEQ multiplex PCR; TCRdb's table is partial and in-frame only. The table lists roughly 80,000 clones, 82% of them singletons. Sequencing was performed on peripheral blood. The receptor set was obtained from a man older than 75 with acute or convalescent COVID-19.

The rearrangement uses TRBV6-5 and TRBJ1-2, with D possibly matching TRBD1 (6 bases). Germline V CDR1 and CDR2: MNHEY, SVGAGI. V was pared by 2 bases and J by 3 bases, with 7 bases between. The CDR3 contains 13 residues. For the CDR3, the DNA is TGTGCCAGCAGTTACGAGGGGGACTATGGCTACACCTTC. Translated, it gives CASSYEGDYGYTF.

This chain links TRBV19 with TRBJ2-5, with TRBD2 identical over 11 bases. This CDR3 is built from 13 residues. Germline loops: CDR1 LNHDA, CDR2 SQIVND (reference sequence). After removal of 7 bases from V and 4 bases from J, the junction contained 2 bases not matched to a gene. In nucleotides, the CDR3 is TGTGCCAGTAATAGCGGGGGGGTAGAGACCCAGTACTTC. It translates to CASNSGGVETQYF.

This clone was counted a few times. This chain uses TRBV5-1 with TRBJ1-2; D unclear. CDR3 length equals 16 residues. V shed 1 base and J shed 0 bases, with 13 bases lying between them. Germline V gives CDR1 SGHRS, CDR2 YFSETQ. The CDR3 protein is CASSLIGGAANYGYTF. Written as DNA, the CDR3 is TGCGCCAGCAGCTTGATAGGAGGTGCAGCTAACTATGGCTACACCTTC.

The chain carries TRBV4-1 and TRBJ2-7, with D tentatively TRBD1 (5 bases). V lost 1 base to trimming and J lost 2 bases, with 12 bases between them. The CDR3 consists of 15 residues. Germline V gene data show CDR1 as MGHRA and CDR2 as YSYEKL. In nucleotides, the CDR3 is TGCGCCAGCAGCCAAGGTACAGGTGTTACCTACGAGCAGTACTTC. Residues: CASSQGTGVTYEQYF.

This clone appeared once. The CDR3 loop reads CASSLVETNEKLFF. CDR3 coding DNA: TGTGCCAGCAGCTTAGTAGAGACTAATGAAAAACTGTTTTTT. The chain employs TRBV7-8 and TRBJ1-4; no firm D call. Trimming removed 1 base at V and 2 bases at J, with 5 bases between. Per germline, CDR1 SGHVS and CDR2 FQNEAQ. This CDR3 has 14 amino acids.

The chain is built from TRBV6-5 and TRBJ2-3; 7 nucleotides match TRBD1. J gave up 4 bases and V 2 bases, and 3 bases lay outside the gene matches. CDR3 length: 14 amino acids. Germline loops: CDR1 MNHEY, CDR2 SVGAGI. DNA of the CDR3: TGTGCCAGCAGTTACAGGGGGCGCGCAGATACGCAGTATTTT. Protein product: CASSYRGRADTQYF.

This clone was picked up one time. The chain joins TRBV12-5 to TRBJ1-5; a weak D match, TRBD1 (5 bases). CDR3 length: 18 amino acids. The germline V and J ends were trimmed by 1 base and 4 bases, with 20 bases remaining between them. Looked up from germline, CDR1 is LGHNT and CDR2 is FRNRAP. CDR3: CASGLATRPGQGNQPQHF. In DNA form, the CDR3 reads TGTGCTAGTGGTTTGGCTACTCGACCCGGGCAGGGTAATCAGCCCCAGCATTTT.

The CDR3 spells CASSPGTGRNEQFF. Written as DNA, the CDR3 is TGTGCCAGCTCACCGGGAACAGGGCGCAATGAGCAGTTCTTC. The V and J genes are TRBV18 and TRBJ2-1, with a possible D match to TRBD1 (6 bases). There are 14 residues in the CDR3. V was cut by 3 bases and J by 6 bases, with 12 bases left in between. Germline V gene sequence: CDR1 KGHSH, CDR2 LQKENI.

The chain carries TRBV5-1 and TRBJ1-3, with D possibly being TRBD1 (6 bases). CDR3 size: 17 residues. Germline-derived CDR1 and CDR2 are SGHRS and YFSETQ. Trimming took 3 bases from V and 0 from J, leaving 16 bases between them. CDR3 nucleotide sequence: TGCGCCAGCAGCTCCCTAGGGGGGGAGAGCTCTGGAAACACCATATATTTT. It encodes CASSSLGGESSGNTIYF.

About this clone itself: Other nucleotide sequences in the sample specify the same CDR3. This rearrangement joins TRBV24-1 to TRBJ2-2; possibly TRBD2 for D (5 bases). Germline V gene sequence: CDR1 KGHDR, CDR2 SFDVKD. The CDR3 consists of 14 residues. V was cut by 0 bases and J by 5 bases, with 6 bases left in between. The CDR3 region has the DNA TGTGCCACCAGTGATTTGACGGGGACCGGGGAGCTGTTTTTT. Protein product: CATSDLTGTGELFF.

V and J are TRBV3-1 (or the pseudogene TRBV3-2) and TRBJ1-1; unclear D gene. V shed 4 bases and J shed 0 bases, with 6 bases lying between them. Germline-derived CDR1 and CDR2 are LGHDT and YNNKEL (reference sequence). The CDR3 length is 13 residues. The CDR3 is CASSPRMNTEAFF. CDR3 nucleotides: TGTGCCAGCAGCCCTAGGATGAACACTGAAGCTTTCTTT.

A word on this clone: Different DNA sequences within this sample yield the same CDR3. The J gene is TRBJ1-1, the V gene TRBV6-4, with D possibly matching TRBD1 (5 bases). Germline V CDR1 and CDR2: MRHNA, SNTAGT. V gave up 0 bases and J gave up 1 base, with 9 bases separating them. The CDR3 contains 15 residues. CDR3 nucleotide sequence: TGTGCCAGCAGTGACTCGGCAGGGCCGAACACTGAAGCTTTCTTT. Its protein is CASSDSAGPNTEAFF.

The chain joins TRBV2 to TRBJ2-3; D call uncertain. CDR1 SNHLY and CDR2 FYNNEI come from the germline V gene. The germline V and J ends were trimmed by 2 bases and 8 bases, with 8 bases remaining between them. The CDR3 runs 12 residues. The CDR3 reads CASSERVSTQYF. The CDR3 DNA follows: TGTGCCAGCAGTGAACGGGTTAGTACGCAGTATTTT.

The V gene is TRBV2, the J gene TRBJ1-6; TRBD1 is a possible D gene (5 bases). Per the germline V gene, CDR1 is SNHLY and CDR2 is FYNNEI. V was pared by 6 bases and J by 5 bases, with 11 bases between. CDR3 length: 14 residues. The CDR3 DNA is TGTGCCAGCAGGACGACAGTTCATAATTCACCCCTCCACTTT. Translating it yields CASRTTVHNSPLHF.

The chain employs TRBV7-9 and TRBJ2-5; 9 bases agree with TRBD1. The germline gives CDR1 SEHNR, CDR2 FQNEAQ (reference sequence). This CDR3 spans 15 amino acids. Unmatched junction bases numbered 7, after V lost 4 bases and J lost 4 bases. The DNA of the CDR3 is TGTGCCAGCAGCTCCCCGACAGGGGGATTAGAGACCCAGTACTTC. This gives the protein CASSSPTGGLETQYF.

V and J are TRBV4-2 and TRBJ1-5; a possible D gene is TRBD1 (6 bases). Germline CDR1 and CDR2: LGHNA and YNFKEQ. This CDR3 contains 16 residues. V was trimmed by 2 bases and J by 1 base, leaving 12 bases between them. In DNA form, the CDR3 reads TGTGCCAGCAGCCAACTTTTCAGGGGCAGCAATCAGCCCCAGCATTTT. This sequence encodes CASSQLFRGSNQPQHF.

Remarks on this clone: At one boundary the junction diverges from the germline segment, which might be a read error. V and J are TRBV7-9 and TRBJ2-3; the D is unclear. CDR3 length: 14 amino acids. Germline values: CDR1 SEHNR, CDR2 FQNEAQ (reference sequence). The CDR3: CAGSLALSTDTQYF. The CDR3 nucleotides read TGTGCCGGCAGCTTAGCCCTTAGCACAGATACGCAGTATTTT.

The gene calls are TRBV24-1 and TRBJ2-2; 9 nucleotides agree with TRBD1. The CDR3 has 15 amino acids. With 9 bases clipped from V and 0 bases from J, the junction kept 4 bases outside the gene matches. Germline values: CDR1 KGHDR, CDR2 SFDVKD. The CDR3 nucleotides read TGTGCCACCCGCGGGACAGGGTCGAACACCGGGGAGCTGTTTTTT. It codes for CATRGTGSNTGELFF.

The chain joins TRBV10-1 to TRBJ2-3; D is unresolved. Germline CDR1 reads WNHNN; CDR2 reads SYGVQD (reference sequence). The CDR3 loop spans 13 amino acids. The germline V and J ends were trimmed by 5 bases and 3 bases, with 9 bases remaining between them. The CDR3 DNA follows: TGCGCCAGCAGTAAATCGAGGACAGATACGCAGTATTTT. It codes for CASSKSRTDTQYF.

The chain recombines TRBV20-1 with TRBJ2-5; TRBD2 aligns across 7 bases. After removal of 3 bases from V and 5 bases from J, the junction contained 9 bases not matched to a gene. Germline V gene lookup returns CDR1 DFQATT and CDR2 SNEGSKA (reference sequence). The CDR3 contains 14 residues. CDR3 in amino acids: CSASGKRGWETQYF. CDR3 sequence (DNA): TGCAGTGCTAGTGGGAAGCGGGGCTGGGAGACCCAGTACTTC.

The V and J genes are TRBV2 and TRBJ1-5, with a weak D call TRBD1 (5 bases). With 3 bases removed from V and 7 bases from J, the gap between germline ends came to 10 bases. Germline loops: CDR1 SNHLY, CDR2 FYNNEI. This CDR3 region has 13 residues. The CDR3 region has the DNA TGTGCCAGCAGTGAGGGGGGGAAACAGCCCCAGCATTTT. Its translation: CASSEGGKQPQHF.

The rearrangement joins TRBV7-9 to TRBJ2-7; 7 bases align to TRBD2. Germline assignment: CDR1 SEHNR and CDR2 FQNEAQ (reference sequence). V lost 5 bases to trimming and J lost 4 bases; unmatched junction nucleotides: 8. CDR3 length equals 14 residues. The CDR3 DNA is TGTGCCAGCAGCCCCCCCGGGGGAGGGTACGAGCAGTACTTC. Translation: CASSPPGGGYEQYF.

This chain links TRBV6-1 with TRBJ2-7; 7 bases are shared with TRBD1. The CDR3 loop spans 14 amino acids. V lost 0 bases, J lost 6 bases, and 5 bases stayed unmatched. The germline V gene encodes CDR1 MNHNS and CDR2 SASEGT. CDR3 region: CASSEATGVVEQYF. In nucleotides, the CDR3 is TGTGCCAGCAGTGAAGCAACAGGGGTCGTCGAGCAGTACTTC.

The chain combines TRBV20-1 with TRBJ1-5, with D unresolved. This CDR3 is 15 amino acids long. The V end lost 3 bases, the J end lost 0 bases, and 12 bases lay between the germline ends. Per the germline V gene, CDR1 is DFQATT and CDR2 is SNEGSKA (reference sequence). As DNA, the CDR3 is TGCAGTGCTAGTCCATCCTCTAATAGCAATCAGCCCCAGCATTTT. Its protein product is CSASPSSNSNQPQHF.

The chain recombines TRBV9 with TRBJ2-3, with 9 bases matching TRBD2. The germline gives CDR1 SGDLS, CDR2 YYNGEE. The V segment lost 2 bases and the J segment 1 base; nucleotides outside the gene matches: 5. CDR3 length: 16 amino acids. The CDR3 sequence: CASSVSGGLRTDTQYF. In DNA, the CDR3 is TGTGCCAGCAGCGTGAGCGGGGGGCTCCGCACAGATACGCAGTATTTT. The full variable domain, completed using reference TRBV9 and TRBJ2-3, is DSGVTQTPKHLITATGQRVTLRCSPRSGDLSVYWYQQSLDQGLQFLIQYYNGEERAKGNILERFSAQQFPDLHSELNLSSLELGDSALYFCASSVSGGLRTDTQYFGPGTRLTVL.